The following is a T cell receptor (beta chain) sequence with its context. The antigen is unknown. This record comes from a study of cytomegalovirus exposure and HLA in healthy donors. Broader study findings: Researchers catalogued 164 TCR beta chains as cytomegalovirus-associated.

Using immunoSEQ multiplex PCR, the repertoire was profiled, and TCRdb retains in-frame clones only, with some absent. The table includes a few hundred thousand clones, roughly 88% detected once. This clonotype was sampled from a woman aged 18 to 35 in good health and CMV-seronegative. What was sequenced was PBMCs.

The CDR3: CASSEWRQGSLAEQYF. In DNA form, the CDR3 reads TGTGCCAGCAGTGAATGGAGACAGGGGTCATTAGCCGAGCAGTACTTC. This rearrangement joins TRBV6-1 to TRBJ2-7; 8 bases map to TRBD1. Germline CDR1 and CDR2: MNHNS and SASEGT. V lost 2 bases, J lost 6 bases, and 12 bases stayed unmatched. CDR3 size: 16 residues.